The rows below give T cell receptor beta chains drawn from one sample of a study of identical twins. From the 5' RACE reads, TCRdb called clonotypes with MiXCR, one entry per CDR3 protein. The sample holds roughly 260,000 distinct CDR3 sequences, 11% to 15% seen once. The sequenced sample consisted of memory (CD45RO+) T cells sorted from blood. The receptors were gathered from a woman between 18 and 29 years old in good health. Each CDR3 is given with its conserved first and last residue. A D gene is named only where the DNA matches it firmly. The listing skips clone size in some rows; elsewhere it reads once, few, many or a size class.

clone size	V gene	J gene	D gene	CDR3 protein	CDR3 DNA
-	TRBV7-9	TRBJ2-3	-	CASSLRVVGTDTQYF	TGTGCCAGCAGCTTGAGGGTTGTGGGCACAGATACGCAGTATTTT
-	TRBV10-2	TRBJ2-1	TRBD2	CASSLTSAEYNEQFF	TGCGCCAGCAGCCTCACTAGCGCCGAGTACAATGAGCAGTTCTTC
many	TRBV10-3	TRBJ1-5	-	CAINPDRNQPQHF	TGTGCCATCAACCCTGACAGAAATCAGCCCCAGCATTTT
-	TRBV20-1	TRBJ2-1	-	CSAREQGRWNEQFF	TGCAGTGCTAGAGAACAGGGTCGCTGGAATGAGCAGTTCTTC
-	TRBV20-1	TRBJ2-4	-	CSASPRVANIQYF	TGCAGTGCTAGCCCCAGGGTAGCGAACATTCAGTACTTC
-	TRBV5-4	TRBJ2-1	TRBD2	CASSTTSGKINEQFF	TGTGCCAGCAGTACCACTAGCGGGAAGATCAATGAGCAGTTCTTC
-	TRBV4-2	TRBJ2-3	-	CASSQEPGIPDTQYF	TGTGCCAGCAGCCAAGAACCGGGGATCCCAGATACGCAGTATTTT
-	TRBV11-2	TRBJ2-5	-	CASSFGGGGETQYF	TGTGCCAGCAGCTTTGGGGGCGGCGGGGAGACCCAGTACTTC
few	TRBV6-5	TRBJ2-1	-	CASSRQTGEQFF	TGTGCCAGCAGTAGACAAACCGGCGAGCAGTTCTTC
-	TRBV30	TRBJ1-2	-	CAWSVGGRVYGYTF	TGTGCCTGGAGTGTCGGCGGCAGGGTCTATGGCTACACCTTC
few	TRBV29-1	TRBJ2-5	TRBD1	CSVTYRGFEETQYF	TGCAGCGTCACCTACAGGGGCTTTGAAGAGACCCAGTACTTC
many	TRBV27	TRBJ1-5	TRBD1	CASRQTQGLGNQPQHF	TGTGCCAGCAGACAAACACAGGGGTTGGGCAATCAGCCCCAGCATTTT
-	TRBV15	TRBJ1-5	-	CATSPRLGQHNQPQHF	TGTGCCACCAGCCCCCGTTTAGGACAGCACAATCAGCCCCAGCATTTT
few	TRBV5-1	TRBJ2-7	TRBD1	CASSLLGDRDYEQYF	TGCGCCAGCAGCTTGTTAGGGGACAGAGACTACGAGCAGTACTTC
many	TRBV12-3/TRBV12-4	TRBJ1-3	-	CASSLGRQFSGNTIYF	TGTGCCAGCAGTTTGGGTCGCCAGTTCTCTGGAAACACCATATATTTT
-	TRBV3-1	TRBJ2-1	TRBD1	CASSPRQGWNEQFF	TGTGCCAGCAGCCCGAGACAGGGGTGGAATGAGCAGTTCTTC
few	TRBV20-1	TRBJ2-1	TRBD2	CSARLSGRDYNEQFF	TGCAGTGCTAGACTAAGCGGGAGAGACTACAATGAGCAGTTCTTC
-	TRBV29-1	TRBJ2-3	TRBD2	CSGGSGEITDTQYF	TGCAGCGGGGGTAGCGGGGAGATCACAGATACGCAGTATTTT
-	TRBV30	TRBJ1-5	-	CAWSEGISNQPQHF	TGTGCCTGGAGTGAGGGAATAAGCAATCAGCCCCAGCATTTT
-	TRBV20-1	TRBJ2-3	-	CSARDGVINTQYF	TGCAGTGCTAGAGATGGGGTGATAAATACGCAGTATTTT
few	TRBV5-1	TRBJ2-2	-	CASSFDTNTGELFF	TGCGCCAGCAGCTTCGACACAAACACCGGGGAGCTGTTTTTT
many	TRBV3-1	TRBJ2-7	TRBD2	CASSQYSGGLSYEQYF	TGTGCCAGCAGCCAGTATAGCGGGGGCCTCTCCTACGAGCAGTACTTC
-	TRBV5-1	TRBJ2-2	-	CASSLRSPGTGELFF	TGCGCCAGCAGCTTGAGGTCACCGGGCACCGGGGAGCTGTTTTTT
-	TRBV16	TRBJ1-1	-	CASSPVQVNTEAFF	TGTGCCAGCAGCCCGGTTCAAGTTAACACTGAAGCTTTCTTT
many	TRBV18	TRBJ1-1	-	CASSRVSDPTEAFF	TGTGCCAGCTCACGAGTCAGCGATCCCACTGAAGCTTTCTTT
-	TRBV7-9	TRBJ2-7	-	CASSPAYSSDSYEQYF	TGTGCCAGCAGCCCCGCTTACTCTAGCGACTCCTACGAGCAGTACTTC
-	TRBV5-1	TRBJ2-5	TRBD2	CASSLGTSEGLVETQYF	TGCGCCAGCAGCTTGGGAACTAGCGAAGGGTTGGTAGAGACCCAGTACTTC
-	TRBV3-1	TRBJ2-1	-	CASSSTGRVSYNEQFF	TGTGCCAGCAGCTCGACGGGACGGGTATCCTACAATGAGCAGTTCTTC
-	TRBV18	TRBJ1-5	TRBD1	CASSPDGDRDNQPQHF	TGTGCCAGCTCACCAGATGGGGACAGAGACAATCAGCCCCAGCATTTT
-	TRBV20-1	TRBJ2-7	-	CSANRDQRYEQYF	TGCAGTGCTAACCGGGACCAGCGATATGAGCAGTACTTC
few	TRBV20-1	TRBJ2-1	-	CSARRTESIPELGQFF	TGCAGTGCTAGAAGGACCGAAAGTATCCCTGAATTGGGGCAGTTCTTC
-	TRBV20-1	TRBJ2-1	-	CSARGPDEQFF	TGCAGTGCTAGAGGCCCGGATGAGCAGTTCTTC
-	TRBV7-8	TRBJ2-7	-	CASSLAFRRDSEQYF	TGTGCCAGCAGCTTAGCGTTCCGGCGGGACTCCGAGCAGTACTTC
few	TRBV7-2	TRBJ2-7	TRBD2	CASSSPSGHEQYF	TGTGCCAGCAGCTCTCCTAGCGGACACGAGCAGTACTTC
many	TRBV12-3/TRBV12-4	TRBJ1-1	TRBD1	CASSFKQGATEAFF	TGTGCCAGCAGTTTTAAGCAGGGGGCGACTGAAGCTTTCTTT
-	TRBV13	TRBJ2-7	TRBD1	CASSSRTGDYEQYF	TGTGCCAGCAGCTCCCGGACAGGGGACTACGAGCAGTACTTC
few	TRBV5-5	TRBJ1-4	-	CASRSAEKLFF	TGTGCCAGCCGCTCGGCGGAAAAACTGTTTTTT
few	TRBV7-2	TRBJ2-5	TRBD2	CASGLTLAGVETQYF	TGTGCCAGCGGGTTAACACTAGCGGGAGTAGAGACCCAGTACTTC
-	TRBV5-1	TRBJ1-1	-	CASSLGAGGTEAFF	TGCGCCAGCAGCTTGGGGGCCGGGGGCACTGAAGCTTTCTTT
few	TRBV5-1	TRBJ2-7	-	CASSLEVQGPYEQYF	TGCGCCAGCAGCTTGGAAGTTCAGGGGCCCTACGAGCAGTACTTC
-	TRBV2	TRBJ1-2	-	CASSMEQYGYTF	TGTGCCAGCAGTATGGAACAATATGGCTACACCTTC
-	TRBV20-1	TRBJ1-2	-	CSAQVREGTYGYTF	TGCAGTGCCCAAGTAAGGGAGGGGACGTATGGCTACACCTTC
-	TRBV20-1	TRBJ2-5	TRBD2	CSASGVQETQYF	TGCAGTGCAAGCGGGGTCCAAGAGACCCAGTACTTC
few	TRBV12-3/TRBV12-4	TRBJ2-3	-	CASREQGRPDTQYF	TGTGCCAGCAGGGAACAGGGACGGCCCGATACGCAGTATTTT
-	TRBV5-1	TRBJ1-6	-	CASSLATVDNSPLHF	TGCGCCAGCAGCTTGGCGACAGTCGATAATTCACCCCTCCACTTT
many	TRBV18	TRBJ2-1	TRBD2	CASSAAGGDSYNEQFF	TGTGCCAGCTCAGCGGCGGGGGGCGACTCCTACAATGAGCAGTTCTTC
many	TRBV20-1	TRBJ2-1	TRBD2	CSASGGASYNEQFF	TGCAGTGCTAGCGGGGGGGCATCCTACAATGAGCAGTTCTTC
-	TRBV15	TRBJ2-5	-	CATSRDRHSQETQYF	TGTGCCACCAGCAGAGATAGGCATTCCCAAGAGACCCAGTACTTC
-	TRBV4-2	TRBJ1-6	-	CASSQVGKGINSPLHF	TGTGCCAGCAGCCAAGTCGGAAAGGGGATTAATTCACCCCTCCACTTT
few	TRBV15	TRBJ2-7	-	CATSRDLSGRDEQYF	TGTGCCACCAGCAGAGATTTATCGGGGCGAGACGAGCAGTACTTC
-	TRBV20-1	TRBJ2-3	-	CSARGRKSSTDTQYF	TGCAGTGCTAGAGGACGCAAATCTAGCACAGATACGCAGTATTTT
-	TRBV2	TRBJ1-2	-	CASSAQAMQYGYTF	TGTGCCAGCAGTGCACAGGCGATGCAGTATGGCTACACCTTC
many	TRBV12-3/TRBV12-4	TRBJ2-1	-	CASSPGARGRNEQFF	TGTGCCAGCAGTCCCGGAGCTAGGGGTCGCAATGAGCAGTTCTTC
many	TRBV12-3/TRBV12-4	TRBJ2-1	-	CASSLPRQGQFF	TGTGCCAGCAGTTTACCGCGACAAGGGCAGTTCTTC
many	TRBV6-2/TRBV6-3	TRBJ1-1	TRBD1	CATDRGTEAFF	TGTGCCACCGACAGGGGGACTGAAGCTTTCTTT
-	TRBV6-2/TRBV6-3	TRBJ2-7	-	CASSPGRREQYF	TGTGCCAGCAGCCCCGGACGAAGGGAGCAGTACTTC
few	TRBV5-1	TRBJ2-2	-	CASSFGGAAANTGELFF	TGCGCCAGCAGCTTTGGGGGGGCGGCGGCGAACACCGGGGAGCTGTTTTTT
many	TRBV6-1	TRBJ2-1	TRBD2	CASRGLAENNEQFF	TGTGCCAGCAGGGGACTAGCGGAAAACAATGAGCAGTTCTTC
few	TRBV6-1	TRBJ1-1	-	CASSEGSGLNTEAFF	TGTGCCAGCAGTGAAGGATCAGGGCTAAACACTGAAGCTTTCTTT